What follows are 8 T cell receptor beta chains derived from one specimen sequenced in a study of cytomegalovirus exposure and HLA in healthy donors. Clones were sequenced by immunoSEQ multiplex PCR, and TCRdb holds only the in-frame ones, with some missing. The sample has under 95,000 clones; more than 75% are singletons. Sequences were obtained from PBMCs. The receptors shown here come from a man younger than 40 in good health and CMV-seronegative.

This clone was picked up one time. This same CDR3 is encoded by further DNA sequences in the sample. The chain carries TRBV6-1 and TRBJ2-1, with TRBD2 matching 8 bases. Germline-derived CDR1 and CDR2 are MNHNS and SASEGT. CDR3 length: 16 amino acids. With 1 base clipped from V and 0 bases from J, the junction kept 2 bases outside the gene matches. The CDR3 sequence is CASSEEAGGSYNEQFF. The CDR3 nucleotides read TGTGCCAGCAGTGAAGAGGCGGGGGGCTCCTACAATGAGCAGTTCTTC.

This sequence joins TRBV5-1 and TRBJ1-1; tentatively, D is TRBD1 (5 bases). Germline V CDR1 and CDR2: SGHRS, YFSETQ. The V gene lost 0 bases and the J gene lost 1 base, with 10 bases spanning the gap. This CDR3 is built from 15 residues. This chain's CDR3 is CASSLGGFPNTEAFF. As DNA, the CDR3 is TGCGCCAGCAGCTTGGGGGGCTTCCCGAACACTGAAGCTTTCTTT.

The chain employs TRBV27 and TRBJ2-3; TRBD2 matches at 10 bases. Germline V gene lookup returns CDR1 MNHEY and CDR2 SMNVEV (reference sequence). The CDR3 is 15 amino acids. Trimming removed 0 bases from V and 6 bases from J; junction bases left unmatched: 3. The CDR3 protein is CASSLSSGGLDTQYF. The CDR3 bases are TGTGCCAGCAGTTTATCTAGCGGGGGGCTTGATACGCAGTATTTT.

The V call is TRBV18, the J call TRBJ2-4, with D hard to call. The CDR3 length is 15 residues. Germline loops: CDR1 KGHSH, CDR2 LQKENI. V was shortened by 1 base and J by 2 bases, with 9 bases between the two germline ends. In nucleotides, the CDR3 is TGTGCCAGCTCACCACTTGAAGAGACCAAAAACATTCAGTACTTC. The encoded protein is CASSPLEETKNIQYF.

The chain recombines TRBV28 with TRBJ1-5, with D uncertain. The CDR3 has 14 residues. The V and J ends lost 3 bases and 5 bases respectively, with 11 bases between them. Per germline, CDR1 MDHEN and CDR2 SYDVKM. The CDR3 reads CASSFTPPDQPQHF. CDR3 nucleotides: TGTGCCAGCAGTTTTACACCTCCAGATCAGCCCCAGCATTTT.

The CDR3 loop is CASSLRQGALNTEAFF. The DNA for the CDR3 is TGTGCCAGCAGCCTAAGACAGGGGGCCCTGAACACTGAAGCTTTCTTT. The V gene is TRBV5-6, the J gene TRBJ1-1; 10 bases fit TRBD1. The CDR3 is made up of 16 amino acids. V trimming: 4 bases; J trimming: 0 bases; junction bases outside the gene matches: 6. The germline V gene encodes CDR1 SGHDT and CDR2 YYEEEE.

Only one count was recorded for this clone. V is TRBV5-1 and J is TRBJ2-1; 8 bases match TRBD1. Germline V CDR1 and CDR2: SGHRS, YFSETQ. The ends lost 4 bases at V and 14 bases at J; junction bases unmatched: 14. The CDR3 is 14 residues long. The CDR3 DNA reads TGCGCCAGCAGCATTGGGGATCCCGGGACAGGAAAGTTCTTC. As protein: CASSIGDPGTGKFF. The full variable domain, with the rest looked up from reference TRBV5-1 and TRBJ2-1, is KAGVTQTPRYLIKTRGQQVTLSCSPISGHRSVSWYQQTPGQGLQFLFEYFSETQRNKGNFPGRFSGRQFSNSRSEMNVSTLELGDSALYLCASSIGDPGTGKFFGPGTRLTVL.

The chain links TRBV21-1 to TRBJ2-7; whether TRBD2, the table's D call, matches the DNA was not checked. TRBV21-1 is marked as a pseudogene. The CDR3 runs to 17 residues. CDR3 coding DNA: TGTGCCAGCAGCAAAGGGGGTCGGGGGGTCCCTAACTACGAGCAGTACTTC. Its protein is CASSKGGRGVPNYEQYF.